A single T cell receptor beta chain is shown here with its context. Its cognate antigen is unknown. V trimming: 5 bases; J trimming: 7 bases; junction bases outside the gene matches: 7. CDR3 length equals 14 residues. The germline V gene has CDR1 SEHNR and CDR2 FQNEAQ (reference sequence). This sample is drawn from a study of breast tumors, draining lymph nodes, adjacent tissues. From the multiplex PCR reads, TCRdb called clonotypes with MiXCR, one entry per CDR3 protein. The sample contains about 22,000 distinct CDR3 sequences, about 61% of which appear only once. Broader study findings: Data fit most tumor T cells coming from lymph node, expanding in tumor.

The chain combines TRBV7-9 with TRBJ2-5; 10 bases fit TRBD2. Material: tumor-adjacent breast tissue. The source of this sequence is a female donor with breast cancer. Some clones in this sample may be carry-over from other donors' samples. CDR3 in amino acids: CASSGLAEGWTQYF. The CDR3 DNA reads TGTGCCAGCAGCGGACTAGCGGAGGGGTGGACCCAGTACTTC.